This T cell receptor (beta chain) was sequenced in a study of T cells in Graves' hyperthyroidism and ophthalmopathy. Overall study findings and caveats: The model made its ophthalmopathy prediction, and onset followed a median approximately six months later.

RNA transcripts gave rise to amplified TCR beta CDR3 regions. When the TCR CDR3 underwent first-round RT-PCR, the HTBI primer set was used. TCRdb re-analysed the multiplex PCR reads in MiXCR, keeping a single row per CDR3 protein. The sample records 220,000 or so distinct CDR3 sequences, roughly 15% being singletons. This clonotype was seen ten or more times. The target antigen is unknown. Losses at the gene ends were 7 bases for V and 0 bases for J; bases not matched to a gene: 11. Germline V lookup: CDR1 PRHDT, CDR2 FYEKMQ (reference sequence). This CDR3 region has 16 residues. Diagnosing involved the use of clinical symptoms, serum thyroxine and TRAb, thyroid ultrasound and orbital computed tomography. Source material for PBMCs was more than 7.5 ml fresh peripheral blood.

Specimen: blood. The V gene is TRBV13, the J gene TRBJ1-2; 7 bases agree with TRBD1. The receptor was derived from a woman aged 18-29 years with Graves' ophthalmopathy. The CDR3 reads CASMGQWDSTNYGYTF. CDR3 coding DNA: TGTGCCAGCATGGGGCAATGGGACAGTACTAACTATGGCTACACCTTC.